The 6 T cell receptor beta chains given below trace back to one sample, sequenced in a study of cytomegalovirus exposure and HLA in healthy donors. PCR amplification relied on 60 Vbeta primers (plus 13 Jbeta primers). TCRdb keeps only in-frame clones here, not all; method: immunoSEQ multiplex PCR. This sample's table has about 35,000 clones. Sequencing was carried out using PBMCs. The receptors were sampled from a woman aged 40-49 years in good health and CMV-seropositive.

The V call is TRBV28, the J call TRBJ1-5; weak D call: TRBD1 (6 bases). V gave up 8 bases and J gave up 0 bases, with 17 bases separating them. The germline CDR1 and CDR2 sequences are MDHEN and SYDVKM. The CDR3 has 16 amino acids. The CDR3: CASAATGGYSNQPQHF. DNA of the CDR3: TGTGCCAGCGCAGCGACAGGAGGATATAGCAATCAGCCCCAGCATTTT.

V is TRBV6-6 and J is TRBJ2-7, with 9 nucleotides matching TRBD1. After removal of 4 bases from V and 5 bases from J, the junction contained 12 bases not matched to a gene. Germline lookup yields CDR1 MNHNY and CDR2 SVGAGI (reference sequence). The CDR3 extends over 16 amino acids. The CDR3 region is CASSLLHRDRADEQYF. In DNA, the CDR3 is TGTGCCAGCAGTTTACTACACCGGGACAGGGCGGACGAGCAGTACTTC.

The V call is TRBV7-7, the J call TRBJ2-3, with a possible D match to TRBD1 (6 bases). Germline V CDR1 and CDR2: SSHAT, FNYEAQ (reference sequence). V was cut by 5 bases and J by 2 bases, with 26 bases left in between. The length of the CDR3 is 19 residues. The CDR3 reads CASSRRDTDFSHPTDTQYF. The CDR3 DNA follows: TGTGCCAGCAGCCGCAGGGACACCGACTTTTCTCATCCCACAGATACGCAGTATTTT.

The genes are TRBV14 and TRBJ1-1; no reliable D call. The CDR3 totals 12 residues. V lost 4 bases and J 3 bases, leaving 6 bases between the germline ends. Germline V lookup: CDR1 SGHDN, CDR2 FVKESK. CDR3 sequence (DNA): TGTGCCAGCAGCCGTCAGTACACTGAAGCTTTCTTT. Translated, it gives CASSRQYTEAFF.

The chain combines TRBV4-2 with TRBJ2-1; the match to TRBD2 covers 13 bases. The CDR3 is 14 amino acids. V gave up 9 bases and J gave up 7 bases; unmatched junction bases: 6. Germline loops: CDR1 LGHNA, CDR2 YNFKEQ. For the CDR3, the DNA is TGTGCCAGTTGGACTAGCGGGAGTAGTAATGAGCAGTTCTTC. Translated, it gives CASWTSGSSNEQFF.

The chain recombines TRBV4-2 with TRBJ2-5, with 10 bases lining up with TRBD2. CDR1 is LGHNA, CDR2 YNFKEQ, per germline. The ends lost 1 base at V and 4 bases at J; junction bases unmatched: 6. The CDR3 runs to 16 residues. The CDR3 nucleotides are TGTGCCAGCAGCCAAGCCCAGCGGGAGGGCCGAGAGACCCAGTACTTC. This gives the protein CASSQAQREGRETQYF.